This TCR beta chain was identified in a study of cytomegalovirus exposure and HLA in healthy donors. Concerning this clone itself: Its antigen remains unidentified.

Study-wide findings and caveats: Another analysis was done later, and it associated more than 15,000 TCR beta sequences with HLA alleles at 0.05 false discovery rate. Earlier analysis found most TCR beta V segments productive about 90% or about 30% of the time.

The V gene lost 3 bases and the J gene lost 8 bases, with 13 bases spanning the gap. Germline V gene sequence: CDR1 LGHNA, CDR2 YNFKEQ. The CDR3 is 13 residues long. Both 60 Vbeta primers and 13 Jbeta primers went into the PCR. Profiled with immunoSEQ multiplex PCR; TCRdb holds only in-frame clones, not every one. The sample has around 65,000 clones. The clonotype was recovered from a boy aged 5 to 17 in good health and CMV-seronegative. Sample: PBMCs. The rearrangement joins TRBV4-2 to TRBJ1-1, with D perhaps TRBD1 (5 bases). The CDR3 spells CASSQGGVYEAFF. The DNA of the CDR3 is TGTGCCAGCAGCCAGGGGGGGGTGTACGAAGCTTTCTTT.